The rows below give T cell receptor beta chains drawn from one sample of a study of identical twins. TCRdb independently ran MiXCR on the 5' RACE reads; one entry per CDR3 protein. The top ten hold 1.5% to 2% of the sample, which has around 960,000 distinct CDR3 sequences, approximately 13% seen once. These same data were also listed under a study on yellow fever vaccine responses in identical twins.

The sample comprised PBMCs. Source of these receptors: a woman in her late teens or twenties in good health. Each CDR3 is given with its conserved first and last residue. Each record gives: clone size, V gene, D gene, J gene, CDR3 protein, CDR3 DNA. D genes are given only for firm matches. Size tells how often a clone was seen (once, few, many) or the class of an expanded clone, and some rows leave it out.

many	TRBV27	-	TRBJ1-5	CASSSQLGPQHF	TGTGCCAGCAGTTCTCAGCTAGGGCCCCAGCATTTT
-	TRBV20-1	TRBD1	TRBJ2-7	CSANRQGAYEQYF	TGCAGTGCGAACAGACAGGGGGCTTACGAGCAGTACTTC
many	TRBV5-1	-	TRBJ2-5	CASSRARETQYF	TGCGCCAGCAGCCGAGCTCGGGAGACCCAGTACTTC
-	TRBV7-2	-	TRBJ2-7	CASSSNLHQGEQYF	TGTGCCAGCAGCTCCAACCTCCACCAAGGGGAGCAGTACTTC
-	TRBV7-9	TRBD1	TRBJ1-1	CASSQSGTGFSEAFF	TGTGCCAGCAGCCAGTCCGGGACAGGGTTTTCGGAAGCTTTCTTT
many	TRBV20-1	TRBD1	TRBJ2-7	CSALHSGTGGYEQYF	TGCAGTGCTCTCCACTCCGGGACAGGGGGTTACGAGCAGTACTTC
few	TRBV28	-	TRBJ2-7	CASNRDHYEQYF	TGTGCCAGCAACCGGGACCACTACGAGCAGTACTTC
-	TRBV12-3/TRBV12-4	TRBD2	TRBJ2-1	CASSPTSGRNEQFF	TGTGCCAGCAGCCCGACTAGCGGGAGAAATGAGCAGTTCTTC
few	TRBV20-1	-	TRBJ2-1	CSARILGWPGNEQFF	TGCAGTGCTAGAATCCTAGGCTGGCCGGGCAATGAGCAGTTCTTC
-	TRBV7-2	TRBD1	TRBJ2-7	CASSSSGTGVEQYF	TGTGCCAGCAGCTCCTCCGGGACAGGGGTCGAGCAGTACTTC
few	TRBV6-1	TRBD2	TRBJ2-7	CASSRGTSEAYEQYF	TGTGCCAGCAGTAGGGGGACTAGCGAGGCCTACGAGCAGTACTTC
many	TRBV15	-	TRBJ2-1	CATSRDRASYNEQFF	TGTGCCACCAGCAGAGACAGGGCCTCCTACAATGAGCAGTTCTTC
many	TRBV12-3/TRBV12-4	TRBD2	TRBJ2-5	CASSFGLAEKETQYF	TGTGCCAGCAGTTTTGGGCTAGCGGAGAAAGAGACCCAGTACTTC
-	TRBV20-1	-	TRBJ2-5	CSARLNQETQYF	TGCAGTGCTAGACTCAACCAAGAGACCCAGTACTTC
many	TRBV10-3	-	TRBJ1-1	CAISEGQRTEAFF	TGTGCCATCAGTGAGGGACAGAGAACTGAAGCTTTCTTT
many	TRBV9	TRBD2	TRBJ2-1	CASSLAGLDYNEQFF	TGTGCCAGCAGCTTAGCGGGACTCGATTACAATGAGCAGTTCTTC
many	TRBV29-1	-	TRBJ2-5	CSVGASTQETQYF	TGCAGCGTTGGGGCCAGCACTCAAGAGACCCAGTACTTC
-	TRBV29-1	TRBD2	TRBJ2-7	CSVEERGREGLYF	TGCAGCGTTGAAGAGAGAGGGCGGGAGGGCCTGTACTTC
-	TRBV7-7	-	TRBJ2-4	CASSYERGEFGPYKNIQYF	TGTGCCAGCAGCTACGAGAGGGGGGAATTCGGTCCATACAAAAACATTCAGTACTTC
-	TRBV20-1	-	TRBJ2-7	CSARHEVHHPSYEQYF	TGCAGTGCTAGACACGAGGTCCACCATCCCTCCTACGAGCAGTACTTC
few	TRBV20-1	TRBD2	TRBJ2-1	CSARDLAGVTSEQFF	TGCAGTGCTAGAGATCTAGCGGGAGTCACGAGTGAGCAGTTCTTC
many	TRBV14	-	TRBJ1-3	CASSQEYTGNTIYF	TGTGCCAGCAGCCAAGAATATACTGGAAACACCATATATTTT
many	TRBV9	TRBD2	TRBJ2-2	CASSATGGNTGELFF	TGTGCCAGCAGCGCCACGGGAGGGAACACCGGGGAGCTGTTTTTT
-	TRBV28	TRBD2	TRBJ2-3	CAHGASGRAGPGTQYF	TGTGCCCACGGGGCGAGCGGGAGGGCCGGACCGGGGACGCAGTATTTT
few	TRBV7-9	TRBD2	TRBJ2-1	CASRGTSGGYNEQFF	TGTGCCAGCAGAGGCACTAGCGGGGGCTACAATGAGCAGTTCTTC
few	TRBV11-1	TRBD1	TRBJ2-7	CASSPWRYTGARRDEQYF	TGTGCCAGCAGCCCATGGCGTTATACAGGGGCAAGAAGAGACGAGCAGTACTTC
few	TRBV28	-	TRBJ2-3	CASSSGTPGADTQYF	TGTGCCAGCTCCTCCGGGACGCCGGGCGCAGATACGCAGTATTTT
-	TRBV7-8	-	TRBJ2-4	CASSLAGGRVNIQYF	TGTGCCAGCAGCTTAGCGGGGGGGCGGGTAAACATTCAGTACTTC
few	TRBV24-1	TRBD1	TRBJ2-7	CATSDSGTGSLEQYF	TGTGCCACCAGTGACTCCGGGACAGGAAGTCTCGAGCAGTACTTC
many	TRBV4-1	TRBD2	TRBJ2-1	CASSQTGLVADEQFF	TGCGCCAGCAGCCAGACGGGACTAGTGGCTGATGAGCAGTTCTTC
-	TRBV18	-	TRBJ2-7	CASLLPGDYEQYF	TGTGCCAGCTTACTACCGGGGGACTACGAGCAGTACTTC
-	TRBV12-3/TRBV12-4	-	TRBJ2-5	CASSLLLNQETQYF	TGTGCCAGCAGTTTGCTACTGAACCAAGAGACCCAGTACTTC
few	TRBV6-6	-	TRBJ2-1	CASLANNEQFF	TGTGCCAGTCTAGCGAACAATGAGCAGTTCTTC
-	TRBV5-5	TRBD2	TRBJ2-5	CASSSTPVPGLAGGQEYF	TGTGCCAGCAGCTCAACACCAGTCCCGGGACTAGCGGGAGGCCAGGAGTACTTC
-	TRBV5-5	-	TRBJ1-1	CASSLGPRVTEAFF	TGTGCCAGCAGCTTGGGCCCCAGGGTCACTGAAGCTTTCTTT
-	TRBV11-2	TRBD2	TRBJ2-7	CASSLRIWAGAGVAEQYF	TGTGCCAGCAGCTTACGAATATGGGCTGGGGCGGGAGTAGCCGAGCAGTACTTC
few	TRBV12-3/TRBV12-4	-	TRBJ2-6	CASTLGGAPASGANVLTF	TGTGCCAGCACCCTAGGGGGGGCGCCTGCCTCTGGGGCCAACGTCCTGACTTTC
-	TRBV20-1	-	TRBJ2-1	CSALSGVPYNEQFF	TGCAGTGCTCTGAGCGGAGTCCCTTACAATGAGCAGTTCTTC
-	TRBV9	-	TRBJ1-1	CASSGRSPRNTEAFF	TGTGCCAGCTCCGGGCGAAGCCCCCGAAACACTGAAGCTTTCTTT
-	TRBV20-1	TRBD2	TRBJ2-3	CSAAGTTTDTQYF	TGCAGTGCCGCAGGGACTACCACAGATACGCAGTATTTT
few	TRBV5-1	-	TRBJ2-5	CASSLVGLGRETQYF	TGCGCCAGCAGCTTGGTGGGACTGGGAAGAGAGACCCAGTACTTC
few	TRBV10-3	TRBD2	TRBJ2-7	CAISIRPGLAGSFSYEQYF	TGTGCCATCAGTATACGGCCGGGACTAGCGGGATCCTTCTCCTACGAGCAGTACTTC
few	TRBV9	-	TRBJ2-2	CASSVNPATNTGELFF	TGTGCCAGCAGCGTAAACCCAGCGACCAACACCGGGGAGCTGTTTTTT
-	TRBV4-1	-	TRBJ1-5	CASSQDGNSNQPQHF	TGCGCCAGCAGCCAAGATGGGAATAGCAATCAGCCCCAGCATTTT
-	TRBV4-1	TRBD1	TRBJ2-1	CASSQAGTGGSREQFF	TGCGCCAGCAGCCAAGCTGGGACAGGGGGCTCCCGTGAGCAGTTCTTC